This TCR beta chain was recovered during a study of human T cells and chemical hapten exposure. Time point reported: pre-sensitization, week 0. The treatment was: therapeutic diphenylcyclopropenone sensitization with weekly scalp DPC. Someone pulled total RNA out of unfractionated whole blood. TCRdb called the RACE reads again in MiXCR, with one record for every CDR3 protein. The profile shows tens of thousands of distinct CDR3 sequences, more than 8% of them singletons. This clonotype was detected a few times. After removal of 8 bases from V and 5 bases from J, the junction contained 8 bases not matched to a gene. The CDR3 totals 14 residues. The germline CDR1 and CDR2 sequences are LGHNT and FRNRAP.

The chain joins TRBV12-5 to TRBJ2-5; 10 nucleotides line up with TRBD1. This sequence originates from a middle-aged man with alopecia areata. Some clones in this sample may be carry-over from other donors' samples. Sequencing was performed on whole blood, taken in connection with sensitization to the hapten diphenylcyclopropenone (DPC). The CDR3 DNA sequence: TGTGCTAGTCAGCGGGACAGGGGCCAGGAGACCCAGTACTTC. This codes for CASQRDRGQETQYF.